This T cell receptor beta chain was observed in a study of cytomegalovirus exposure and HLA in healthy donors (dated by TCRdb to the late 2010s). At the level of the whole study: A later analysis indicated that the 90 to 150 validation repertoires were generated on the platform also employed for the approximately 690 repertoires of the first cohort. The aim of the study was to test whether cataloging public T cell receptors could identify signatures of past pathogen exposure. High-throughput TCR immunosequencing, statistical association of individual TCRs with disease status, and machine learning were combined to predict cytomegalovirus infection status. In addition to the first cohort of approximately 670 subjects, a separate validation cohort of over 90 different subjects was used.

Libraries came from the immunoSEQ multiplex PCR assay. The authors processed their data as follows. A statistical classification framework was built to diagnose cytomegalovirus status from the catalog of TCR beta chain sequences. TCRdb limited this immuneACCESS table to in-frame rearrangements with V and J called. A share of clones is missing; checked studies link under half to unresolved V genes, and the rest is unexplained. D and trimming were read from the DNA, whereas the V and J calls and clone size are those reported in that table. This sample is represented by tens of thousands of clones; around nine tenths of them were singletons. Clones ranked in the top ten supply 1.4% of the sample. The donors were included in the validation cohort of over a hundred subjects, a group kept apart from the roughly 730-subject first cohort. General findings and caveats noted by the study authors: The validation cohort had no HLA typing available for a later analysis, so co-occurrence within that cohort was assessed over all 130 or so repertoires. In the study, around 150 TCR beta chains were listed as associated with cytomegalovirus. A few of the identified cytomegalovirus-associated TCR beta chains were confirmed in vitro to be specific for cytomegalovirus antigens. The classifier was reported to diagnose cytomegalovirus status with high specificity and sensitivity in both the original and validation cohorts. The authors suggested that the approach could potentially be generalized to other disease states and immunological phenotypes. In a later analysis, TCRs clustered in the first cohort were found to also tend to co-occur in the approximately 120 validation repertoires, with 90% to 95% of cluster scores above 0. While some public TCRs were present in many individuals, most TCR sequences turned up only very rarely across donors.

CDR1 and CDR2 are read off the germline V gene as SGHRS and YFSETQ. The CDR3 covers 14 residues, taking in both the cysteine and the phenylalanine. Here the CDR3 DNA is all that survives: 42 bases in frame from base 1. V is pared back by 2 bases and J by 3 bases, with 11 bases lying between the germline termini. This clone has a handful of counts. Its recognized antigen is unknown. Base qualities were left out, and no much larger clone turns up one base away. The chain is made from TRBV5-1 and TRBJ1-2, and perhaps TRBD1 as D gene, on 5 matching bases. Sequenced material: PBMCs. This TCR was recovered from a young man in good health and CMV-seronegative. At the DNA level, the sequence is TGCGCCAGCAGCTTACAAGACAGCTACTATGGCTACACCTTC. Translated, it reads CASSLQDSYYGYTF.